This TCR beta chain was sequenced during a study of regulatory T cells in long-lasting Graves disease. Study observations and caveats: A greater number of public clonotypes (approximately 2,500) was shared by persistent patients than by new patients (approximately 880). TRBV28 was favored in persistent disease, as were TRBJ1-2 and TRBJ2-5.

Libraries of TCR beta came from iRepertoire HTBI primers plus Arm-PCR of CDR3 regions. TCRdb reprocessed the multiplex PCR reads with MiXCR, giving one entry per CDR3 protein. The sample gives approximately 440,000 distinct CDR3 sequences, about 20% of which show up once; around 26% is in the top ten. The time point: persistent/refractory GD, antithyroid drugs over 5 years with positive TRAb. RNA extracted from PBMCs served as the sequencing template. Clinicians diagnosed Graves' disease using American Thyroid Association guidelines. This clonotype appeared a few times. Antigen specificity is unknown. The CDR3 runs to 13 residues. In germline, CDR1 is DFQATT, CDR2 SNEGSKA (reference sequence). V was pared by 5 bases and J by 5 bases, with 8 bases of the junction left unmatched.

Material: peripheral blood mononuclear cells (PBMCs), obtained when the disease was refractory, from a patient treated with antithyroid drugs. The sequence was obtained from a female donor with Graves disease. The chain joins TRBV20-1 to TRBJ2-5; 7 bases agree with TRBD2. Here the CDR3 DNA reads TGCAGTGCTTCGGGGACTACTTGGGAGACCCAGTACTTC. It is translated as CSASGTTWETQYF.